This TCR beta chain was recovered during a study of shared clonotypes between healthy human individuals. TCRdb's table, derived via immunoSEQ multiplex PCR, lists solely in-frame clones and lacks some. The sample lists a few hundred thousand clones; 50% to 80% were seen once. Germline V gene lookup returns CDR1 SNHLY and CDR2 FYNNEI. Trimming took 7 bases from V and 12 from J; bases not matched to a gene: 5. The CDR3 extends over 12 amino acids. This chain links TRBV2 with TRBJ2-1; TRBD2 matches at 11 bases. The TCR sequence derives from a man aged 25-45 years in good health. Source material: memory CD4+ T cells sorted from blood. Subset indicated: CD45RA-negative fraction. The chain's CDR3 is CASKLAGGGQFF. In DNA, the CDR3 is TGTGCCAGCAAATTAGCGGGAGGGGGGCAGTTCTTC.